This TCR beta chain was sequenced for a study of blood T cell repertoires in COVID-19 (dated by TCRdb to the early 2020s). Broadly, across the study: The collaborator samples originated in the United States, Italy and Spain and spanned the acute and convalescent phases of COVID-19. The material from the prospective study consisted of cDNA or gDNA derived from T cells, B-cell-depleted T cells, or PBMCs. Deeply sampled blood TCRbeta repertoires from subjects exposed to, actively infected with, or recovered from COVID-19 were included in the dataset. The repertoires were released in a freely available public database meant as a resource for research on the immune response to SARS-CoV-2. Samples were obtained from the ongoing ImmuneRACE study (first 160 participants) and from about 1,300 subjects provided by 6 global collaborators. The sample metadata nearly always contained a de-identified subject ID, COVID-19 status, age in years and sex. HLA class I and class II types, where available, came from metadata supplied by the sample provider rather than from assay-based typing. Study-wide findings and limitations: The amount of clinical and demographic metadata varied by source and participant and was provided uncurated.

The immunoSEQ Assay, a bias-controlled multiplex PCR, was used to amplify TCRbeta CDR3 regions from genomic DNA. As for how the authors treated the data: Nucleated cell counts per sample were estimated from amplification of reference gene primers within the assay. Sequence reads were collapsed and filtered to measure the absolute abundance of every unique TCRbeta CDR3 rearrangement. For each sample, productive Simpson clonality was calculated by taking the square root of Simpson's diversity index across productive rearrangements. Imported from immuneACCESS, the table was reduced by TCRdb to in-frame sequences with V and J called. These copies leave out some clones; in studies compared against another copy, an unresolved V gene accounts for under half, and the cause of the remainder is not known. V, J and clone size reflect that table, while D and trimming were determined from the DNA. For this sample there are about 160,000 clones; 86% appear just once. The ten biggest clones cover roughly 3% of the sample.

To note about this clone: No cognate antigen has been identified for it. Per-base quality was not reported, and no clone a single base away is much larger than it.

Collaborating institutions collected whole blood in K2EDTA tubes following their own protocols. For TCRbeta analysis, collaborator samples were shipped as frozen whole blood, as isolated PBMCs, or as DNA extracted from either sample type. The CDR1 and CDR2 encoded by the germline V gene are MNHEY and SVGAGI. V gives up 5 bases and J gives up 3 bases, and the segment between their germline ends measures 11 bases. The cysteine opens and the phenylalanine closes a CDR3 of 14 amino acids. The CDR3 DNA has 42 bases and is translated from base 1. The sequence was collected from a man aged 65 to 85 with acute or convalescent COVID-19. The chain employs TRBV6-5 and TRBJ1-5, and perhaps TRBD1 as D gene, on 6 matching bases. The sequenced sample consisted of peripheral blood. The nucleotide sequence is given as TGTGCCAGCAGTCAACAGGGAATCAATCAGCCCCAGCATTTT. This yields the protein CASSQQGINQPQHF.